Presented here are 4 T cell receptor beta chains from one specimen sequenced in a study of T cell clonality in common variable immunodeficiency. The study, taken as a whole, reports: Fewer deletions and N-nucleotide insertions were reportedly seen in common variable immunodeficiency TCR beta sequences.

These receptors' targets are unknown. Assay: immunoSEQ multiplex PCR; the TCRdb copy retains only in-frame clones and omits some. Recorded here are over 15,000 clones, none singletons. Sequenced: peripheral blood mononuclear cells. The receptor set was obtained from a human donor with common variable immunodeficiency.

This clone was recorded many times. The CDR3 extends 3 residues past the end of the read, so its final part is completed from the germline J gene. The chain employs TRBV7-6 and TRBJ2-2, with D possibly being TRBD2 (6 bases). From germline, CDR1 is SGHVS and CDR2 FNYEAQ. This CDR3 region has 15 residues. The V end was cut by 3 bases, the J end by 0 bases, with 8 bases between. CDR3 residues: CASSLGTSNTGELFF. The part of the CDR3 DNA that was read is TGTGCCAGCAGCTTGGGGACTTCGAACACCGGGGAG.

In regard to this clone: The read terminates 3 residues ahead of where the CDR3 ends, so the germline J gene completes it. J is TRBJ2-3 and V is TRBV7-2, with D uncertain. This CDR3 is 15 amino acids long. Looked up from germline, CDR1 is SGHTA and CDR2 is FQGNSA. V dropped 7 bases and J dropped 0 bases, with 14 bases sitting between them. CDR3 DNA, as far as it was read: TGTGCCAGCAACCTCCTAGATACTAGCACAGATACG. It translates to CASNLLDTSTDT. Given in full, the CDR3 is CASNLLDTSTDTQYF.

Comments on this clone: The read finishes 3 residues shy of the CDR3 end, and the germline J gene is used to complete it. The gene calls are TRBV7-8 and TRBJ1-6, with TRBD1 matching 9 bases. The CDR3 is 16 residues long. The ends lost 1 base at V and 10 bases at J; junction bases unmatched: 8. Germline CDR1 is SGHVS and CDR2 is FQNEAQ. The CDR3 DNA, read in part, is TGTGCCAGCAGCTTAGAGTACAGGGGGCGCGAATCACCC. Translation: CASSLEYRGRESP. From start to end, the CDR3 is CASSLEYRGRESPLHF.

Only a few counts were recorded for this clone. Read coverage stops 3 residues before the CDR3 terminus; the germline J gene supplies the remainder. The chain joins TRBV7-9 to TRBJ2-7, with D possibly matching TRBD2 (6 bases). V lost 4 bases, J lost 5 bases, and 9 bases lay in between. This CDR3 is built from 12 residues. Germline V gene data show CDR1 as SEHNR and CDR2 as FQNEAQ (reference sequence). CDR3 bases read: TGTGCCAGCAGCTGCGGGGTCGACGAG. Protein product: CASSCGVDE. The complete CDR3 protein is CASSCGVDEQYF.